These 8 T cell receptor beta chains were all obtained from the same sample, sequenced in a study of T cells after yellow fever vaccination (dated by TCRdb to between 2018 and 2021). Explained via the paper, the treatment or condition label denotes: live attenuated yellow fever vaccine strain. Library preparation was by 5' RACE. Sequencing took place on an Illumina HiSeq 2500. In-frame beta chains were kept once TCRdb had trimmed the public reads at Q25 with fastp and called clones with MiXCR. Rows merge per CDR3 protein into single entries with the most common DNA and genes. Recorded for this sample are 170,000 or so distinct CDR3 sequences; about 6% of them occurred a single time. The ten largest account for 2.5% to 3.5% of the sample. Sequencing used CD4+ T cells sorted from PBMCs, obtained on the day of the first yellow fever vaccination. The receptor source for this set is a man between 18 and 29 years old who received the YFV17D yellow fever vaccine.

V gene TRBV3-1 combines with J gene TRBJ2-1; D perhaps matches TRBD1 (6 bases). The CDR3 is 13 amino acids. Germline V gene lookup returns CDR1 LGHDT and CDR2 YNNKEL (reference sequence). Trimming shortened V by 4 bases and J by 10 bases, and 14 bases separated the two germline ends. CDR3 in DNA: TGTGCCAGCAGCCTTCTGAGGACAGCCGAGCAGTTCTTC. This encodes CASSLLRTAEQFF.

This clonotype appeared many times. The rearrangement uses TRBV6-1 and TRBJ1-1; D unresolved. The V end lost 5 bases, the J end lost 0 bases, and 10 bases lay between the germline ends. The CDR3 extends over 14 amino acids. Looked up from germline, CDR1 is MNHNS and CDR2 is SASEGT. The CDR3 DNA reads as TGTGCCAGCAGTCGACGGGAACTGAACACTGAAGCTTTCTTT. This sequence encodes CASSRRELNTEAFF.

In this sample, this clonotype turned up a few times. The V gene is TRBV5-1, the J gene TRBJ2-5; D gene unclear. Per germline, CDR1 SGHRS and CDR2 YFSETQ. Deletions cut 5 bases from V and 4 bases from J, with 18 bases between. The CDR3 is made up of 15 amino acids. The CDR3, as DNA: TGCGCCAGCAGTAGGGTAGCCCTAAAGGGAGAGACCCAGTACTTC. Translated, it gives CASSRVALKGETQYF.

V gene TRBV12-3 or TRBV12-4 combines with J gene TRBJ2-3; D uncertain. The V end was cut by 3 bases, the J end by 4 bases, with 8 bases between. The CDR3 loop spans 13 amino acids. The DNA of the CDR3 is TGTGCCAGCAGTTTTGGGATCCCAGATACGCAGTATTTT. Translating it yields CASSFGIPDTQYF.

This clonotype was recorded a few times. CDR3 sequence: CAISRTGESTDTQYF. CDR3 bases: TGTGCCATCAGCAGGACAGGGGAAAGCACAGATACGCAGTATTTT. The chain has TRBV10-3 and TRBJ2-3, with 9 bases matching TRBD1. Germline CDR1 ENHRY, CDR2 SYGVKD. There are 15 residues in the CDR3. Trimming removed 6 bases from V and 0 bases from J; junction bases left unmatched: 4.

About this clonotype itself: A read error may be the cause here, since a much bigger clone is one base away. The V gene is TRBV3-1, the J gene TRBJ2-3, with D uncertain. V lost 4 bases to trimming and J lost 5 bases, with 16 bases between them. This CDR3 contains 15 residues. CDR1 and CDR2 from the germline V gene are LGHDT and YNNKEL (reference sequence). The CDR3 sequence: CASSRITGSRDTQYF. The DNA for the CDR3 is TGTGCCAGCAGCCGAATTACCGGGTCCCGAGATACGCAGTATTTT.

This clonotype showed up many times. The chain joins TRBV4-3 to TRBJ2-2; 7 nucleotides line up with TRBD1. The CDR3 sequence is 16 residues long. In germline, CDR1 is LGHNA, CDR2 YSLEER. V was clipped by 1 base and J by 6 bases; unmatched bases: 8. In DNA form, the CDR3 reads TGCGCCAGCAGCCAAGTAGGCAGGGGGAAGGCCGGGGAGCTGTTTTTT. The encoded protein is CASSQVGRGKAGELFF.

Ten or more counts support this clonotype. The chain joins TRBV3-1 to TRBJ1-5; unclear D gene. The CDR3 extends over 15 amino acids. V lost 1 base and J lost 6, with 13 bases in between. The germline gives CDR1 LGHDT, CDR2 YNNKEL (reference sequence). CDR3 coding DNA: TGTGCCAGCAGCCAAGGGGATCGCGAGGTTCAGCCCCAGCATTTT. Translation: CASSQGDREVQPQHF.